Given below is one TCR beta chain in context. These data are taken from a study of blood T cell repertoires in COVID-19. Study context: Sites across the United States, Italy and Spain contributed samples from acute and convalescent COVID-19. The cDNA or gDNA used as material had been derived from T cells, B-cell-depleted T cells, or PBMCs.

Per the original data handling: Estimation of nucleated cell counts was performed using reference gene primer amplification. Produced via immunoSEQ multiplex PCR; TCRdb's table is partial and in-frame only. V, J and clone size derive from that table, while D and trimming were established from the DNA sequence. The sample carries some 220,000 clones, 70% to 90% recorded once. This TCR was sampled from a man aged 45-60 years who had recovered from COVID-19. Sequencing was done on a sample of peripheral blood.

For the CDR3, the DNA is TGTGCCAGCAGTTTACAGGCCCACTATGGCTACACCTTC. This sequence encodes CASSLQAHYGYTF. This chain links TRBV27 with TRBJ1-2; D gene ambiguous. The CDR3 totals 13 residues. V was clipped by 2 bases and J by 3 bases, with 7 bases between them. Germline values: CDR1 MNHEY, CDR2 SMNVEV (reference sequence).